This T cell receptor beta chain was obtained from a study of lymphopenia after photon versus proton radiotherapy (dated by TCRdb to the late 2010s). Broadly, across the study: The study compared the immunological effects of photon versus proton radiation therapy in patients with gastrointestinal tumors who developed high-grade lymphopenia. A cohort of approximately 20 patients with gastrointestinal tumors who received either photon or proton therapy and subsequently developed lymphopenia was included. The goal of the study was to characterize the differences between the two radiation modalities in how they affect the immune system. Broad study findings and their caveats: Across the cohort, an inverse correlation was found between a larger post-nadir drop in TCR diversity and overall survival time among patients who died. After the lymphocyte count nadir, photon-treated repertoires showed oligoclonal expansion, especially of CD8+ Temra cells, which drove the drop in diversity. The survival association was assessed only in patients who died, and the authors presented better survival with proton therapy as a possibility rather than a demonstrated result. During treatment, patients who received proton therapy stayed relatively stable, whereas patients who received photon therapy lost naive T cells and TCR diversity and gained effector/memory populations.

CDR1 and CDR2 (MNHEY, SVGAGI) derive from the germline V gene. Taken from cysteine to phenylalanine, the CDR3 has 15 residues. Here the CDR3 DNA is all that survives: 45 bases in frame from base 1. V is cut back by 6 bases and J by 4 bases, with 6 bases in the junction unmatched. Of note for this clone: Its antigen is currently not known. No clone much larger than this one lies a single base away; base qualities are absent.

Receptors were amplified or captured by the immunoSEQ multiplex PCR assay. Alongside multiparametric flow cytometry, deep sequencing of rearranged TCR beta loci was used to profile the T cell repertoires. As stored in TCRdb, this immuneACCESS dataset retains in-frame rearrangements with V and J assigned. A fraction of the clones does not appear; measured against another copy, unresolved V genes explain less than half of the discrepancy, and the remainder lacks a known reason. In this sample the table shows under 20,000 clones, 80% to 95% of which occur a single time. The ten largest clones take up approximately 6.1% of the sample.

This receptor was obtained from a man in his sixties with pancreatic cancer. Rearrangement joined TRBV6-5 to TRBJ2-2, with 9 bases matching TRBD1. Sequencing used peripheral blood, obtained from a patient treated with photon-based radiotherapy. In nucleotide form, the sequence is TGTGCCAGCAGAAAGGACAGGGGAGGCACCGGGGAGCTGTTTTTT. Its protein is CASRKDRGGTGELFF.